The 19 T cell receptor beta chains below all came from one sample that was sequenced in a study of sequential checkpoint blockade in melanoma. Libraries were prepared by immunoSEQ multiplex PCR; TCRdb keeps only in-frame clonotypes and omits some of them. The table has several thousand clones, about 24% seen once; the top ten hold around 9.8%. This sample's treatment: randomized to nivolumab then ipilimumab (arm A) or the reverse (arm B). The material was tumor tissue (inferred from file names), obtained from a patient given nivolumab and ipilimumab in sequence. Receptors originate from a human donor with melanoma.

This CDR3 reads CASSLGPVGYGYTF. In DNA, the CDR3 is TGCGCCAGCAGCTTGGGACCCGTCGGCTATGGCTACACCTTC. The gene calls are TRBV5-1 and TRBJ1-2; D is unclear. The CDR3 runs to 14 residues. The V gene lost 0 bases and the J gene lost 4 bases, with 10 bases spanning the gap. Per germline, CDR1 SGHRS and CDR2 YFSETQ.

The chain links TRBV5-1 to TRBJ2-7; TRBD1 agrees at 9 bases. V shed 0 bases, J shed 7 bases, and the junction held 8 bases outside the gene matches. The CDR3 is 15 amino acids. Germline lookup yields CDR1 SGHRS and CDR2 YFSETQ. The DNA of the CDR3 is TGCGCCAGCAGCTTGGCCGGGACAGGGTGGAGAGAGCAGTACTTC. Its translation is CASSLAGTGWREQYF.

By sample share, this clone is medium-sized. The chain joins TRBV6-8 to TRBJ2-2, with TRBD2 as a possible D gene (5 bases). The CDR3 totals 15 residues. Germline V gives CDR1 MNHGY, CDR2 SAAAGT. Trimming removed 7 bases from V and 0 bases from J, with 12 bases in between. The CDR3 DNA sequence: TGTGCCAGCAAACCTGACGGGGCGAACACCGGGGAGCTGTTTTTT. Residues: CASKPDGANTGELFF.

V gene TRBV23-1 combines with J gene TRBJ1-4; the D is unclear. TRBV23-1 is reported as an ORF; its role is uncertain. Trimming shortened V by 6 bases and J by 6 bases, and 11 bases separated the two germline ends. The CDR3 is 13 residues long. In DNA, the CDR3 is TGCGCCAGCAGCCCCCGAGCAGATGAAAAACTGTTTTTT. Protein: CASSPRADEKLFF.

This clone was seen a few times. This sequence joins TRBV6-8 and TRBJ2-1; maybe TRBD1 (6 bases). The germline gives CDR1 MNHGY, CDR2 SAAAGT. The CDR3 has 13 amino acids. The ends were cut back, 10 bases at V and 7 bases at J, with 17 bases in the middle. The CDR3 sequence is CAISHRDGNEQFF. Written as DNA, the CDR3 is TGTGCCATCAGCCACAGGGACGGGAATGAGCAGTTCTTC.

This clone was found a few times. This chain joins TRBV6-8 and TRBJ2-3, with D hard to call. The germline V gene encodes CDR1 MNHGY and CDR2 SAAAGT. V lost 5 bases and J 5 bases, leaving 8 bases between the germline ends. The CDR3 is 12 residues long. DNA for the CDR3: TGTGCCAGCAGTCTATCGGGAGATACGCAGTATTTT. Translating gives CASSLSGDTQYF.

The V gene is TRBV29-1, the J gene TRBJ2-3; D possibly uses TRBD1 or TRBD2 (5 bases each). The CDR3 sequence is 14 residues long. Germline assignment: CDR1 SQVTM and CDR2 ANQGSEA. Trimming pared 0 bases from V and 1 base from J, leaving 8 bases between. In nucleotides, the CDR3 is TGCAGCGTTGAAGAGGGGGTAGGCACAGATACGCAGTATTTT. Protein sequence: CSVEEGVGTDTQYF.

This clone was observed many times. This rearrangement joins TRBV11-3 to TRBJ2-1; tentatively, D is TRBD2 (6 bases). This CDR3 has 16 residues. CDR1 is SGHNT, CDR2 YENEEA, per germline. V lost 5 bases and J lost 6, with 20 bases in between. CDR3 DNA sequence: TGTGCCAGCAGCCAAGTCCCCCGGGAGTCTGCCAATGAGCAGTTCTTC. Translation gives CASSQVPRESANEQFF. Variable domain in full (rest from reference TRBV11-3 and TRBJ2-1): EAGVVQSPRYKIIEKKQPVAFWCNPISGHNTLYWYLQNLGQGPELLIRYENEEAVDDSQLPKDRFSAERLKGVDSTLKIQPAELGDSAVYLCASSQVPRESANEQFFGPGTRLTVL.

The chain couples TRBV4-1 to TRBJ2-2; TRBD1 agrees at 8 bases. The CDR3 loop spans 17 amino acids. V gave up 4 bases and J gave up 1 base; unmatched junction bases: 8. Per the germline V gene, CDR1 is MGHRA and CDR2 is YSYEKL. The CDR3 region has the DNA TGCGCCAGCAGCCTAAAACAGGGGGGCCTGAACACCGGGGAGCTGTTTTTT. Its protein product is CASSLKQGGLNTGELFF.

In its sample, this clone was seen a few times. This chain links TRBV6-8 with TRBJ1-5; D unclear. CDR1 MNHGY and CDR2 SAAAGT come from the germline V gene. CDR3 length: 15 residues. Trimming took 2 bases from V and 0 from J, leaving 8 bases between them. CDR3 sequence: CASSYEGDSNQPQHF. The CDR3 bases are TGTGCCAGCAGTTACGAGGGCGATAGCAATCAGCCCCAGCATTTT.

The CDR3, as DNA: TGTGCCAGCAGATCTCGGGCCAAAAACATTCAGTACTTC. It is translated as CASRSRAKNIQYF. The V gene is TRBV28, the J gene TRBJ2-4; D ambiguous. The CDR3 runs to 13 residues. Germline V gene lookup returns CDR1 MDHEN and CDR2 SYDVKM. Trimming took off 6 bases at V and 1 base at J, with 7 bases between the two ends.

This sequence joins TRBV6-8 and TRBJ2-7; D is possibly TRBD1 or TRBD2 (5 bases each). CDR3 length: 15 residues. Trimming left V 5 bases short and J 3 bases short, with 17 bases between. Germline lookup yields CDR1 MNHGY and CDR2 SAAAGT. In DNA form, the CDR3 reads TGTGCCAGCAGTGGATTAGTCGGGACCGGCTACGAGCAGTACTTC. Encoded protein: CASSGLVGTGYEQYF.

This clone is deemed medium-sized. This rearrangement joins TRBV11-3 to TRBJ2-2; perhaps TRBD1 as D (5 bases). Germline CDR1 and CDR2: SGHNT and YENEEA. V lost 5 bases and J lost 2, with 9 bases in between. The CDR3 consists of 14 residues. CDR3 nucleotides: TGTGCCAGCAGCCAGGGCCTTAACACCGGGGAGCTGTTTTTT. This gives the protein CASSQGLNTGELFF.

This clone showed up many times. This chain's CDR3 is CASSLDLGDRVNEQFF. The DNA of the CDR3 is TGTGCCAGCAGCTTAGATCTTGGTGACAGGGTCAATGAGCAGTTCTTC. The V gene is TRBV11-3, the J gene TRBJ2-1, with 7 bases aligning to TRBD1. CDR3 length: 16 amino acids. After removal of 0 bases from V and 6 bases from J, the junction contained 8 bases not matched to a gene. Germline V gene lookup returns CDR1 SGHNT and CDR2 YENEEA.

This sequence joins TRBV6-8 and TRBJ2-7; D gene unclear. Trimming removed 5 bases from V and 0 bases from J, with 11 bases in between. The CDR3 runs to 14 residues. Per the germline V gene, CDR1 is MNHGY and CDR2 is SAAAGT. The CDR3 here is CASSAVSASYEQYF. The CDR3 nucleotides read TGTGCCAGCAGTGCTGTAAGCGCCTCCTACGAGCAGTACTTC.

This clone was found many times. This sequence joins TRBV11-3 and TRBJ1-1; D gene unclear. The germline V gene encodes CDR1 SGHNT and CDR2 YENEEA. This CDR3 is 15 amino acids long. The V gene lost 1 base and the J gene lost 4 bases, with 13 bases spanning the gap. CDR3 sequence (DNA): TGTGCCAGCAGCTTAGTGGTGGGAGTGGGCACTGAAGCTTTCTTT. Protein product: CASSLVVGVGTEAFF.

The chain joins TRBV15 to TRBJ1-2; 7 bases are a match to TRBD1. Germline lookup yields CDR1 LNHNV and CDR2 YYDKDF (reference sequence). Germline trimming cut 0 bases from V and 4 bases from J; bases unmatched to any gene: 2. The CDR3 is made up of 14 amino acids. CDR3 sequence: CATSRDRQGYGYTF. CDR3 nucleotides: TGTGCCACCAGCAGAGATCGACAGGGCTATGGCTACACCTTC.

The genes are TRBV19 and TRBJ2-1; 13 nucleotides match TRBD2. The CDR3 has 16 amino acids. V lost 7 bases to trimming and J lost 5 bases; unmatched junction nucleotides: 8. The germline V gene encodes CDR1 LNHDA and CDR2 SQIVND (reference sequence). CDR3 protein: CASTSTSGRRNNEQFF. CDR3 in DNA: TGTGCCAGTACCTCGACTAGCGGGAGGAGGAACAATGAGCAGTTCTTC.

This chain uses TRBV29-1 with TRBJ2-7, with 13 positions matching TRBD2. Germline V gene sequence: CDR1 SQVTM, CDR2 ANQGSEA. The V segment lost 3 bases and the J segment 6 bases; nucleotides outside the gene matches: 5. This CDR3 region has 14 residues. The CDR3 sequence is CSVEGLAGSLEQYF. The CDR3 DNA reads TGCAGCGTTGAGGGACTAGCGGGAAGTCTCGAGCAGTACTTC.